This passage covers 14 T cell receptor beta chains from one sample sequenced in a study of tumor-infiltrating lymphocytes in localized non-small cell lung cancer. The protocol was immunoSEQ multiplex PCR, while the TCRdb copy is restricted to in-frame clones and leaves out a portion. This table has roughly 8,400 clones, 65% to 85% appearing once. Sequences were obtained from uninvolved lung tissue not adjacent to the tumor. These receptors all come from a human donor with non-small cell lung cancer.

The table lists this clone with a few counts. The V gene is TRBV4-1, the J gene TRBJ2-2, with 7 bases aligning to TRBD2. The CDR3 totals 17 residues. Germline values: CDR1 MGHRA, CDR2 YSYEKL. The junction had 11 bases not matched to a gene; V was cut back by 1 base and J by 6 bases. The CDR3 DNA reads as TGCGCCAGCAGCCAAGGCTGGTCGGGAGGAAGTGCCGGGGAGCTGTTTTTT. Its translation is CASSQGWSGGSAGELFF.

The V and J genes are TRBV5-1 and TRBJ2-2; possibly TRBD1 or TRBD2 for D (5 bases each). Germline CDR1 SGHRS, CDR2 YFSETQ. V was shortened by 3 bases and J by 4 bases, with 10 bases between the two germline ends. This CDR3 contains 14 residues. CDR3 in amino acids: CASSSGTTTGELFF. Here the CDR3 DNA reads TGCGCCAGCAGCTCCGGGACCACCACCGGGGAGCTGTTTTTT.

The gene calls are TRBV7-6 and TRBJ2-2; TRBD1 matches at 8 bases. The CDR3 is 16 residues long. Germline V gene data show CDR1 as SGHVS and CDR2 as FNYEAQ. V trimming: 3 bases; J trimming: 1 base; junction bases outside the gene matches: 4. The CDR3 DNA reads TGTGCCAGCAGCTTTTCCGGGACAGGGAACACCGGGGAGCTGTTTTTT. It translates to CASSFSGTGNTGELFF.

The CDR3 protein is CASSLTRLEAFF. For the CDR3, the DNA is TGTGCCAGCAGTCTGACACGCCTTGAAGCTTTCTTT. The chain carries TRBV5-6 and TRBJ1-1; unclear D gene. V was cut by 5 bases and J by 7 bases, with 12 bases left in between. CDR3 size: 12 residues. CDR1 and CDR2 from the germline V gene are SGHDT and YYEEEE.

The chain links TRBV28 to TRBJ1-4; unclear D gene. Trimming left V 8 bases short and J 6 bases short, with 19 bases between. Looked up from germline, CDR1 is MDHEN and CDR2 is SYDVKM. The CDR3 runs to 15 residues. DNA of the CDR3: TGTGCCAGCTCGGGTAATCTTATGCCCGATGAAAAACTGTTTTTT. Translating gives CASSGNLMPDEKLFF.

CDR3 region: CASSEGAGADTQYF. The CDR3 DNA reads TGTGCCAGCAGTGAAGGCGCGGGAGCAGATACGCAGTATTTT. The rearrangement joins TRBV6-1 to TRBJ2-3; 7 nucleotides line up with TRBD2. The CDR3 totals 14 residues. In germline, CDR1 is MNHNS, CDR2 SASEGT. The V gene end was trimmed by 1 base and the J gene end by 4 bases; junction bases not matched to a gene: 2.

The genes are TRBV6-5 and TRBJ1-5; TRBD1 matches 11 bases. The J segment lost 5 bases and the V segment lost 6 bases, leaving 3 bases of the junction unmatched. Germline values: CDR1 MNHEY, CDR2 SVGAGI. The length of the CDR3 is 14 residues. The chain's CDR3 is CASRRTGGHQPQHF. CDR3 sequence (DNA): TGTGCCAGCAGACGGACAGGGGGCCATCAGCCCCAGCATTTT.

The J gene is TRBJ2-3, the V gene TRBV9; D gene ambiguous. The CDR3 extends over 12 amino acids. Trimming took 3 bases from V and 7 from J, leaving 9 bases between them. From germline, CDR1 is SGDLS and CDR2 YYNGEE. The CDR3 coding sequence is TGTGCCAGCAGCGCCGGAACCTATACGCAGTATTTT. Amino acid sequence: CASSAGTYTQYF.

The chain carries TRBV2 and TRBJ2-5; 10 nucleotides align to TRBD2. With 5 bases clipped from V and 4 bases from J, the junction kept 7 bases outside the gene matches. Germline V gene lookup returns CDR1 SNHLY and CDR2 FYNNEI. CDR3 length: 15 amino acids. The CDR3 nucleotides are TGTGCCAGCAGTCTGGCTAGCGGGAGAGGAGAGACCCAGTACTTC. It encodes CASSLASGRGETQYF.

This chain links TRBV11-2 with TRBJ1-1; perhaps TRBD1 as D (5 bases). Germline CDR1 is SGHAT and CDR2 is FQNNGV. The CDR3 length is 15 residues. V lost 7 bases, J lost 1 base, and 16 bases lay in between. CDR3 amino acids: CASTSAGRANTEAFF. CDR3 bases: TGTGCCAGCACCTCTGCAGGGAGAGCGAACACTGAAGCTTTCTTT.

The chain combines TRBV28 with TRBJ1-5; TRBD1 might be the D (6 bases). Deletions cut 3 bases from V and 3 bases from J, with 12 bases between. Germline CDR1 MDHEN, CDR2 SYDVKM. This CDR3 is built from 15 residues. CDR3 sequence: CASSFQAGDNQPQHF. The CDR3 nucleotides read TGTGCCAGCAGTTTTCAAGCAGGGGACAATCAGCCCCAGCATTTT.

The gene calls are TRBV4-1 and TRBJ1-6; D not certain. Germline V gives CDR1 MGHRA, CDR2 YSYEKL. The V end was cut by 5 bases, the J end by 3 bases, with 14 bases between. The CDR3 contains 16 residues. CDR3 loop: CASSREPGSYNSPLHF. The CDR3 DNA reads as TGCGCCAGCAGCAGAGAACCGGGGAGCTATAATTCACCCCTCCACTTT.

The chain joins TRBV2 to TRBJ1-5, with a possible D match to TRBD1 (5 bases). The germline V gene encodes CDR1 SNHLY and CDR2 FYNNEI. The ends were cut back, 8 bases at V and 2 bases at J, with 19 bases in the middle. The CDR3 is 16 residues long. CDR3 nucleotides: TGTGCCAGCTCAGGTGGTTTGGGGGATCGCAATCAGCCCCAGCATTTT. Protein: CASSGGLGDRNQPQHF.

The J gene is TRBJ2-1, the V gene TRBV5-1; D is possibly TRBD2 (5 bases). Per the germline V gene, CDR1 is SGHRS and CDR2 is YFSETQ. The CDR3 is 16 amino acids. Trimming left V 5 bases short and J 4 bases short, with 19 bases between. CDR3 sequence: CASREGSYGKYNEQFF. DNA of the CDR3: TGCGCCAGCAGAGAGGGCTCTTACGGGAAGTACAATGAGCAGTTCTTC.